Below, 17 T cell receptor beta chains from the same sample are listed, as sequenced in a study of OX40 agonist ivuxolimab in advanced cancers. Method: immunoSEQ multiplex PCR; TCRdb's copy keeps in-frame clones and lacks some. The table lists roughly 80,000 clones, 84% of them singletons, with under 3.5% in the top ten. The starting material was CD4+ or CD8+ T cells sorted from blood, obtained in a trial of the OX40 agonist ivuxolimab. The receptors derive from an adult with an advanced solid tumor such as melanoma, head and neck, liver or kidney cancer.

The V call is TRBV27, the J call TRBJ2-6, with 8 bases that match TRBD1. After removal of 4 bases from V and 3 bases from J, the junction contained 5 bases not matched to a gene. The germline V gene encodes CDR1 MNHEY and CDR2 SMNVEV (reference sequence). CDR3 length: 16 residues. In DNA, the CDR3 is TGTGCCAGCAGTTCCAACAGGGGGTATGGGGCCAACGTCCTGACTTTC. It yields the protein CASSSNRGYGANVLTF.

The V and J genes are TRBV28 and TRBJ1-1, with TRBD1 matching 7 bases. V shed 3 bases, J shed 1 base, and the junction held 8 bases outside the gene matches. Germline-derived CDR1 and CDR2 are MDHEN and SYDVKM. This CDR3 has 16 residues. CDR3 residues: CASSLMKGQTNTEAFF. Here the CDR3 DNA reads TGTGCCAGCAGTTTGATGAAGGGACAGACGAACACTGAAGCTTTCTTT.

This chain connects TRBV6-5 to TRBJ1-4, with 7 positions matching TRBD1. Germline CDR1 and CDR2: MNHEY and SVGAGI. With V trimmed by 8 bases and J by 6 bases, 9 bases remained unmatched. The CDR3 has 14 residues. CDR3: CASHKDRVYEKLFF. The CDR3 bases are TGTGCCAGCCACAAAGACAGGGTTTATGAAAAACTGTTTTTT.

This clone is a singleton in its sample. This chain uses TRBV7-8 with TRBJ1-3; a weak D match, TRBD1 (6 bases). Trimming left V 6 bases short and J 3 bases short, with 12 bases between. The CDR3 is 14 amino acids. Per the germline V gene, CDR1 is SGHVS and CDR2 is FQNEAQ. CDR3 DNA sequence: TGTGCCAGCAGTTACAGGGTCGGTGGAAACACCATATATTTT. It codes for CASSYRVGGNTIYF.

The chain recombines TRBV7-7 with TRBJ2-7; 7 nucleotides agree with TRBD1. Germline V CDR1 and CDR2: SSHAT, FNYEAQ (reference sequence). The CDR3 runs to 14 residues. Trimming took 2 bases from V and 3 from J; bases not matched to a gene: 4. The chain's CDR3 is CASSLSRDSYEQYF. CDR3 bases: TGTGCCAGCAGCTTATCCCGGGACAGCTACGAGCAGTACTTC.

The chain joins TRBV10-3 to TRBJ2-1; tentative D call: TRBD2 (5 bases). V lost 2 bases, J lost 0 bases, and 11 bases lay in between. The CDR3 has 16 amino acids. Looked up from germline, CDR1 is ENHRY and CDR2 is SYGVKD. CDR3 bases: TGTGCCATCAGTGAGCGAGGTGGGAGCTCCTACAATGAGCAGTTCTTC. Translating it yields CAISERGGSSYNEQFF.

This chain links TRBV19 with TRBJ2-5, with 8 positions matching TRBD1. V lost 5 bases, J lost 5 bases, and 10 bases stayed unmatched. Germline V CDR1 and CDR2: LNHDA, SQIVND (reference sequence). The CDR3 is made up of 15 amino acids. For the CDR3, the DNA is TGTGCCAGTAGTTTACAGGGGGAGAACTGGGAGACCCAGTACTTC. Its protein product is CASSLQGENWETQYF.

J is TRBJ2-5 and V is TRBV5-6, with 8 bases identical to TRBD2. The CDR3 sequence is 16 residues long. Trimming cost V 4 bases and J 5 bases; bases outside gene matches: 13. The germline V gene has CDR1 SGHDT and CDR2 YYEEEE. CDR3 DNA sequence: TGTGCCAGCAGCGTACTCGGGACTAGATACTTCGAGACCCAGTACTTC. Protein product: CASSVLGTRYFETQYF.

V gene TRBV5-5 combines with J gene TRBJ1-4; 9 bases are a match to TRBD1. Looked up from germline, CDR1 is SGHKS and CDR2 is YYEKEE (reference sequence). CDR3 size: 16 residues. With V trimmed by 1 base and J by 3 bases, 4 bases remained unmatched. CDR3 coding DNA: TGTGCCAGCAGCTTGCCCGGGACAGGGCCTAATGAAAAACTGTTTTTT. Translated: CASSLPGTGPNEKLFF. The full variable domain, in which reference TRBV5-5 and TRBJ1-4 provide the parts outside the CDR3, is DAGVTQSPTHLIKTRGQQVTLRCSPISGHKSVSWYQQVLGQGPQFIFQYYEKEERGRGNFPDRFSARQFPNYSSELNVNALLLGDSALYLCASSLPGTGPNEKLFFGSGTQLSVL.

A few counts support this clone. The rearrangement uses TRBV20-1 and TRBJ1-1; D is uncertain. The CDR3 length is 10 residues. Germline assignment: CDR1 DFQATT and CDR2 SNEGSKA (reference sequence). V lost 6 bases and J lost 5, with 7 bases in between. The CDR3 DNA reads TGCAGTGCCGCCGAGACTGAAGCTTTCTTT. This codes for CSAAETEAFF.

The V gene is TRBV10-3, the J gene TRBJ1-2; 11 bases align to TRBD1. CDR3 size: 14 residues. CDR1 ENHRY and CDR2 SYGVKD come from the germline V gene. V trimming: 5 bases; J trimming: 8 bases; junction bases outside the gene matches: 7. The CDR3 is CAISLADRGLGYTF. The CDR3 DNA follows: TGTGCCATCAGTTTAGCGGACAGGGGGCTAGGCTACACCTTC.

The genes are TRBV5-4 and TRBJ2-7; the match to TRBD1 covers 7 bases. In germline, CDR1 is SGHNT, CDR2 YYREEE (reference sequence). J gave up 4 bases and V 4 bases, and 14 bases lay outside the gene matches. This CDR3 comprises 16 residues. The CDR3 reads CASSQVGDAQGYEQYF. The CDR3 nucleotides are TGTGCCAGCAGCCAGGTAGGGGACGCACAGGGGTACGAGCAGTACTTC.

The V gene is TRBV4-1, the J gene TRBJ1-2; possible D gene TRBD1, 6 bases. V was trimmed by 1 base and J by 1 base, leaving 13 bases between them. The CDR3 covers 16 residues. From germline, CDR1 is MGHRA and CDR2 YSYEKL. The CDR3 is CASSQVRGGDNYGYTF. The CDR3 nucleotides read TGCGCCAGCAGCCAAGTGAGGGGGGGAGATAACTATGGCTACACCTTC.

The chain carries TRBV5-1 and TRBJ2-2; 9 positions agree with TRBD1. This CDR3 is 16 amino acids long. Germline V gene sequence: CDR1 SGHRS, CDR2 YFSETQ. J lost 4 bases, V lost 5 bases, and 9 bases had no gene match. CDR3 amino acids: CASSSGDRVGTGELFF. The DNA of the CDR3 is TGCGCCAGCAGTTCCGGGGACAGGGTCGGCACCGGGGAGCTGTTTTTT.

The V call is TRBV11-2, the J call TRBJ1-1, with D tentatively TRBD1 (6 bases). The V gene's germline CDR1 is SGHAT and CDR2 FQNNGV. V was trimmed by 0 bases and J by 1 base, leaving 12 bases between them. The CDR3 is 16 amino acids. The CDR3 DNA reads TGTGCCAGCAGCTTAGAATGGGGACAAACGAACACTGAAGCTTTCTTT. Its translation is CASSLEWGQTNTEAFF.

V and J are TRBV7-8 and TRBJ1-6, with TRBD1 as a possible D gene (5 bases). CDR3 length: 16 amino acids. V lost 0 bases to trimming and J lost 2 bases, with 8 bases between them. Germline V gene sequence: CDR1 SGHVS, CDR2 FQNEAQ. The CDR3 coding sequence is TGTGCCAGCAGCTTAGCCCAGGGTACCTATAATTCACCCCTCCACTTT. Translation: CASSLAQGTYNSPLHF.

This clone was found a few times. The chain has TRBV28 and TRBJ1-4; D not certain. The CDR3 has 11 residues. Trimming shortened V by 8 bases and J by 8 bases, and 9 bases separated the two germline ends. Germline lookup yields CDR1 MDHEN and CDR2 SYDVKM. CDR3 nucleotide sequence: TGTGCCAGCGCCCTCCAGGAAAAACTGTTTTTT. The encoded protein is CASALQEKLFF.